This TCR beta chain was retrieved from a study of CD8 T cells in ankylosing spondylitis. Findings and limits, study-wide: Past studies reported some motif variants in reactive arthritis synovial fluid and blood.

TCRdb processed the 5' RACE reads anew with MiXCR; each CDR3 protein has one entry. The profile covers about 250,000 distinct CDR3 sequences, with about 24% appearing a single time and roughly 0.6% taken by the ten largest. This clonotype was seen many times. Its antigen is not identified. This CDR3 comprises 15 residues. V lost 7 bases to trimming and J lost 0 bases, with 16 bases between them. This TCR came from a male donor with ankylosing spondylitis or in good health (not recorded which). The chain recombines TRBV12-3 or TRBV12-4 with TRBJ2-7; D remains unclear. Sequences were obtained from blood, either unsorted or a sorted T cell fraction (not recorded which). The CDR3 DNA sequence: TGTGCCAGCACCTTAGCAGGCAGGAGCTCCTACGAGCAGTACTTC. It specifies CASTLAGRSSYEQYF.